Included here is one T cell receptor (beta chain) sequence, with context. These data belong to a study of blood T cell repertoires in COVID-19. Across the whole study: Specimens from acute and convalescent COVID-19 originated in the United States, Italy and Spain. T cells, B-cell-depleted T cells, or PBMCs supplied cDNA or gDNA.

Per the original data handling: Nucleated cell number was recorded as an estimate derived from reference gene primer amplification. The table came from immunoSEQ multiplex PCR; TCRdb's copy has only in-frame clones and leaves some out. Clonal size and the V and J genes are those of that table, whereas D and trimming came from the DNA. This table holds approximately 180,000 clones, 70% to 90% found once. Per germline, CDR1 MDHEN and CDR2 SYDVKM. V lost 6 bases to trimming and J lost 2 bases, with 11 bases between them. There are 13 residues in the CDR3. The origin of this receptor is a human donor with active or convalescent COVID-19. The donor label of this sample is uncertain. Material: peripheral blood. V usage is TRBV28 and J usage is TRBJ2-7, with D perhaps TRBD2 (5 bases). In nucleotides, the CDR3 is TGTGCCAGCAGCCCGAGGGTTCCCTACGAGCAGTACTTC. Translated, it gives CASSPRVPYEQYF. Combining the CDR3 with reference TRBV28 and TRBJ2-7 gives the whole variable domain DVKVTQSSRYLVKRTGEKVFLECVQDMDHENMFWYRQDPGLGLRLIYFSYDVKMKEKGDIPEGYSVSREKKERFSLILESASTNQTSMYLCASSPRVPYEQYFGPGTRLTVT.